Included here is one T cell receptor (beta chain) sequence, with context. This specimen belongs to a study of blood T cell repertoires in COVID-19. Only in-frame clones appear in the TCRdb table, and some are missing; sequencing was by immunoSEQ multiplex PCR. Among about 180,000 clones listed, around 90% were seen once. CDR1 and CDR2 (germline): SNHLY, FYNNEI. The CDR3 runs to 16 residues. V shed 4 bases and J 3 bases; nucleotides not matched to a gene: 8. This clonotype was obtained from a young woman who had recovered from COVID-19. The sample was PBMCs or T cells enriched from blood (not recorded which). The V call is TRBV2, the J call TRBJ2-2, with TRBD2 matching over 7 bases. The CDR3 here is CASSGGSHRYTGELFF. The DNA for the CDR3 is TGTGCCAGCAGTGGCGGGAGCCACAGATACACCGGGGAGCTGTTTTTT.